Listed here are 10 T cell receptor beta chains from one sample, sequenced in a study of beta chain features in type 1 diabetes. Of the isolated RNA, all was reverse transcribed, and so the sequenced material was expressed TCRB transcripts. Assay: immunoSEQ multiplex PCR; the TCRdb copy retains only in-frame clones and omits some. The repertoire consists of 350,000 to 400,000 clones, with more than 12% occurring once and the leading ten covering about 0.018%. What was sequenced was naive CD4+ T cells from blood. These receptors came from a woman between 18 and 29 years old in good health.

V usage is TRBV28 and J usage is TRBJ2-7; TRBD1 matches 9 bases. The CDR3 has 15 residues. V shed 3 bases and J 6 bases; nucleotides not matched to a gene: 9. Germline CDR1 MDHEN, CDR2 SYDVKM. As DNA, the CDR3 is TGTGCCAGCAGTTTGGTAAAACAGGGGGCAATCGAGCAGTACTTC. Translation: CASSLVKQGAIEQYF.

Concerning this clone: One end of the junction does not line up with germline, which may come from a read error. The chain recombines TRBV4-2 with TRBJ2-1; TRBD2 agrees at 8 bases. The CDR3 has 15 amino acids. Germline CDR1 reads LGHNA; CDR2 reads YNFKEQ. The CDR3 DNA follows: TGTGCCAGCAGCCAAGTGAGCGGGAGTGGGAATGAGCAATTCTTC. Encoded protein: CASSQVSGSGNEQFF.

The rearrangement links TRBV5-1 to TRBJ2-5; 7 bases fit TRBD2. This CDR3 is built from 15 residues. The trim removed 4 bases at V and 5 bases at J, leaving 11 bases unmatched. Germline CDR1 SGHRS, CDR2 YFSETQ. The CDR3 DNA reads TGCGCCAGCAGCCCCGGGGCGGGAGCTGAGGAGACCCAGTACTTC. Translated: CASSPGAGAEETQYF.

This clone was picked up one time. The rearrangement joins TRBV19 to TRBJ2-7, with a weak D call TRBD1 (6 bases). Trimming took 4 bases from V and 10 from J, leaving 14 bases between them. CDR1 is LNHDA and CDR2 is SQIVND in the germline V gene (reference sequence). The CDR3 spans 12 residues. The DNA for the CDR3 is TGTGCCAGTAGTAGGCAGGGGTTCGACCAGTACTTC. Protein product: CASSRQGFDQYF. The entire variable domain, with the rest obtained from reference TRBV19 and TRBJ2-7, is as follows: DGGITQSPKYLFRKEGQNVTLSCEQNLNHDAMYWYRQDPGQGLRLIYYSQIVNDFQKGDIAEGYSVSREKKESFPLTVTSAQKNPTAFYLCASSRQGFDQYFGPGTRLTVT.

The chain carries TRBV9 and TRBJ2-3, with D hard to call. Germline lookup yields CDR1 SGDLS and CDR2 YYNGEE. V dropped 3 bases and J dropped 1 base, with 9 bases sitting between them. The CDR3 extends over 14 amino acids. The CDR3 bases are TGTGCCAGCAGCGCGCGTTCTGGCACAGATACGCAGTATTTT. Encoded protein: CASSARSGTDTQYF. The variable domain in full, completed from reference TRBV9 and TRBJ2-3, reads DSGVTQTPKHLITATGQRVTLRCSPRSGDLSVYWYQQSLDQGLQFLIQYYNGEERAKGNILERFSAQQFPDLHSELNLSSLELGDSALYFCASSARSGTDTQYFGPGTRLTVL.

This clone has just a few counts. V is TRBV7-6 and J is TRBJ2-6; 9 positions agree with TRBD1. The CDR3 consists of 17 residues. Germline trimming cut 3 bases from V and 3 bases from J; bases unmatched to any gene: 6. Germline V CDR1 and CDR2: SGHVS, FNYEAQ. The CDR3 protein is CASSLGQGLGGANVLTF. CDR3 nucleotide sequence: TGTGCCAGCAGCTTGGGACAGGGTTTGGGTGGGGCCAACGTCCTGACTTTC.

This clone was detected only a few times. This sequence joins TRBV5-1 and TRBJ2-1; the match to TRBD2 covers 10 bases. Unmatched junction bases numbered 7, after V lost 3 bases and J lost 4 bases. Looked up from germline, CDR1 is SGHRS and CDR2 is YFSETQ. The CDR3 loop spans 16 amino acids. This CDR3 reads CASSSLTSGEYNEQFF. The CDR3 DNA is TGCGCCAGCAGCTCGCTTACTAGCGGGGAATACAATGAGCAGTTCTTC.

CDR3 sequence: CAWRGGAGQPQHF. In DNA, the CDR3 is TGTGCCTGGAGAGGGGGGGCAGGGCAGCCCCAGCATTTT. The chain carries TRBV30 and TRBJ1-5; TRBD1 is a possible D gene (6 bases). In germline, CDR1 is GTSNPN, CDR2 SVGIG (reference sequence). The CDR3 covers 13 residues. Trimming shortened V by 3 bases and J by 7 bases, and 13 bases separated the two germline ends.

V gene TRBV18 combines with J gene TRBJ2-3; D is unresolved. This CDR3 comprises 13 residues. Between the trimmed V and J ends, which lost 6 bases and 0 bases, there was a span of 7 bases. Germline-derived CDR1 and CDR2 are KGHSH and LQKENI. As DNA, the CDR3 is TGTGCCAGCTCGCGTACTAGCACAGATACGCAGTATTTT. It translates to CASSRTSTDTQYF.

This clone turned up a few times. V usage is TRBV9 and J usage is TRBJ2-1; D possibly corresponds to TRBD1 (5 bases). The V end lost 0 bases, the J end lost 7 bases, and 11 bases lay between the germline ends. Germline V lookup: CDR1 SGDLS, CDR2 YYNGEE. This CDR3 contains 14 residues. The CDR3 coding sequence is TGTGCCAGCAGCGTAGGGGGCCGGTGGAATGAGCAGTTCTTC. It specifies CASSVGGRWNEQFF.